A selection of T cell receptor beta chains follows, all from one sample in a study of response to subunit inactivated influenza vaccine. TCRdb independently ran MiXCR on the RT-PCR reads; one entry per CDR3 protein. This sample yields about 150,000 distinct CDR3 sequences, of which about 10% are seen a single time; roughly 33% belongs to the top ten. Material: CD8+ T cells sorted from PBMCs, obtained roughly 24 months after vaccination. These receptors came from a man aged 45 to 70 who received an inactivated influenza vaccine. Both conserved end residues are part of each CDR3. The D gene is left open where the match is weak. The size entry is marked missing in some rows and otherwise reads once, few, many or a size class.

clone size: few; D gene: NA; J gene: TRBJ2-7; V gene: TRBV4-3; CDR3 protein: CASSQEPGPNYEQYF; CDR3 DNA: TGCGCCAGCAGCCAGGAACCGGGACCAAACTACGAGCAGTACTTC
clone size: many; D gene: TRBD1; J gene: TRBJ2-7; V gene: TRBV29-1; CDR3 protein: CSVRTGSVYEQYF; CDR3 DNA: TGCAGCGTCCGGACAGGGTCTGTGTACGAGCAGTACTTC
clone size: NA; D gene: NA; J gene: TRBJ2-7; V gene: TRBV7-6; CDR3 protein: CASSPGLSYEQDF; CDR3 DNA: TGTGCCAGCAGCCCGGGACTTTCCTACGAGCAGGACTTC
clone size: few; D gene: NA; J gene: TRBJ1-1; V gene: TRBV20-1; CDR3 protein: CSALEFPTNTEAFF; CDR3 DNA: TGCAGTGCCCTAGAGTTCCCAACGAACACTGAAGCTTTCTTT
clone size: few; D gene: TRBD1; J gene: TRBJ2-5; V gene: TRBV6-5; CDR3 protein: CASSYPQTGGETQYF; CDR3 DNA: TGTGCCAGCAGTTACCCACAGACAGGGGGAGAGACCCAGTACTTC
clone size: NA; D gene: TRBD2; J gene: TRBJ2-7; V gene: TRBV20-1; CDR3 protein: CSARRRGAFYEQYF; CDR3 DNA: TGCAGTGCTAGACGGCGGGGGGCCTTCTACGAGCAGTACTTC
clone size: few; D gene: NA; J gene: TRBJ2-3; V gene: TRBV7-8; CDR3 protein: CASSQPPGPLFTDTQYF; CDR3 DNA: TGTGCCAGCAGCCAGCCCCCGGGGCCCCTTTTCACAGATACGCAGTATTTT
clone size: NA; D gene: TRBD2; J gene: TRBJ2-7; V gene: TRBV5-1; CDR3 protein: CASRPSGVTYEQYF; CDR3 DNA: TGCGCCAGCAGACCTAGCGGGGTTACCTACGAGCAGTACTTC
clone size: once; D gene: TRBD2; J gene: TRBJ2-3; V gene: TRBV2; CDR3 protein: CARFGTSGRQSTDTQYF; CDR3 DNA: TGTGCCAGATTTGGGACTAGCGGGAGACAAAGCACAGATACGCAGTATTTT
clone size: few; D gene: NA; J gene: TRBJ2-2; V gene: TRBV7-9; CDR3 protein: CASSWGRGTGELFF; CDR3 DNA: TGTGCCAGCAGCTGGGGCCGGGGCACCGGGGAGCTGTTTTTT
clone size: few; D gene: TRBD2; J gene: TRBJ2-2; V gene: TRBV20-1; CDR3 protein: CSGREANTGELFF; CDR3 DNA: TGCAGTGGACGGGAGGCGAACACCGGGGAGCTGTTTTTT
clone size: few; D gene: NA; J gene: TRBJ1-1; V gene: TRBV6-2/TRBV6-3; CDR3 protein: CASSYSKLFTGPPHSEAEAFF; CDR3 DNA: TGTGCCAGCAGTTACTCGAAGCTTTTTACAGGGCCTCCTCATTCCGAAGCTGAAGCTTTCTTT
clone size: many; D gene: NA; J gene: TRBJ2-2; V gene: TRBV27; CDR3 protein: CASSFQNTGELFF; CDR3 DNA: TGTGCCAGCAGTTTCCAGAACACCGGGGAGCTGTTTTTT
clone size: NA; D gene: TRBD1; J gene: TRBJ2-5; V gene: TRBV2; CDR3 protein: CASSELGQGYETQYF; CDR3 DNA: TGTGCCAGCAGTGAGCTAGGACAGGGTTATGAGACCCAGTACTTC
clone size: NA; D gene: NA; J gene: TRBJ2-7; V gene: TRBV27; CDR3 protein: CASSFFGGPSYEQYF; CDR3 DNA: TGTGCCAGCAGCTTCTTTGGGGGGCCGTCCTACGAGCAGTACTTC
clone size: few; D gene: TRBD2; J gene: TRBJ2-1; V gene: TRBV6-2/TRBV6-3; CDR3 protein: CASSYSIPGLDYNEQFF; CDR3 DNA: TGTGCCAGCAGTTACTCGATACCGGGACTAGACTACAATGAGCAGTTCTTC
clone size: few; D gene: TRBD2; J gene: TRBJ2-7; V gene: TRBV9; CDR3 protein: CASSVAGGAYYEQYF; CDR3 DNA: TGTGCCAGCAGCGTAGCCGGGGGGGCCTACTACGAGCAGTACTTC
clone size: NA; D gene: TRBD1; J gene: TRBJ2-4; V gene: TRBV29-1; CDR3 protein: CSVEDRVAKNIQYF; CDR3 DNA: TGCAGCGTGGAGGACAGGGTAGCCAAAAACATTCAGTACTTC
clone size: few; D gene: NA; J gene: TRBJ1-1; V gene: TRBV4-3; CDR3 protein: CASSQAREGRGTEAFF; CDR3 DNA: TGCGCCAGCAGCCAAGCCCGGGAGGGGAGGGGCACTGAAGCTTTCTTT
clone size: once; D gene: TRBD2; J gene: TRBJ2-2; V gene: TRBV7-9; CDR3 protein: CASSMGGGNTGELFF; CDR3 DNA: TGTGCCAGCAGCATGGGCGGGGGGAACACCGGGGAGCTGTTTTTT
clone size: NA; D gene: NA; J gene: TRBJ2-1; V gene: TRBV24-1; CDR3 protein: CATSDLAFGGDNEQFF; CDR3 DNA: TGTGCCACCAGTGATTTGGCTTTTGGAGGAGACAATGAGCAGTTCTTC
clone size: NA; D gene: NA; J gene: TRBJ2-3; V gene: TRBV12-3/TRBV12-4; CDR3 protein: CASTSGTHTQYF; CDR3 DNA: TGTGCCAGCACCTCCGGGACCCATACGCAGTATTTT
clone size: NA; D gene: NA; J gene: TRBJ2-2; V gene: TRBV4-3; CDR3 protein: CASSLQGELFF; CDR3 DNA: TGCGCCAGCAGCCTACAGGGGGAGCTGTTTTTT
clone size: few; D gene: NA; J gene: TRBJ2-7; V gene: TRBV7-9; CDR3 protein: CASSFEEPRPYEQYF; CDR3 DNA: TGTGCCAGCAGCTTTGAAGAACCGCGGCCCTACGAGCAGTACTTC
clone size: few; D gene: TRBD1; J gene: TRBJ2-2; V gene: TRBV3-1; CDR3 protein: CASSQDFIVFRDRRTGELFF; CDR3 DNA: TGTGCCAGCAGCCAAGATTTTATTGTATTTCGGGACAGGCGTACCGGGGAGCTGTTTTTT
clone size: NA; D gene: NA; J gene: TRBJ1-2; V gene: TRBV20-1; CDR3 protein: CSAATMDYGYTF; CDR3 DNA: TGCAGTGCCGCGACTATGGACTATGGCTACACCTTC
clone size: few; D gene: NA; J gene: TRBJ2-7; V gene: TRBV5-5; CDR3 protein: CASLPGYSYEQYF; CDR3 DNA: TGTGCCAGCCTTCCGGGGTACTCCTACGAGCAGTACTTC
clone size: many; D gene: NA; J gene: TRBJ2-7; V gene: TRBV28; CDR3 protein: CASSSLGSSSSEQYF; CDR3 DNA: TGTGCCAGCAGCTCCCTGGGCAGTAGTTCCAGCGAGCAGTACTTC